This T cell receptor beta chain was retrieved from a study of blood T cell repertoires in COVID-19. Study as a whole: The samples span acute and convalescent COVID-19 from the United States, Italy and Spain.

V gave up 3 bases and J gave up 7 bases; unmatched junction bases: 6. Germline loops: CDR1 LGHDT, CDR2 YNNKEL (reference sequence). There are 14 residues in the CDR3. Authors' analysis steps: By means of reference gene primer amplification, nucleated cell counts were estimated. Profiled with immunoSEQ multiplex PCR; TCRdb holds only in-frame clones, not every one. The V and J calls and clone size are taken from that table; D and trimming were inferred from the DNA. The sample contains about 90,000 clones, roughly 72% of which appear only once. Sequencing input: peripheral blood. The clonotype originates from a man aged 65-85 years with acute or convalescent COVID-19. The chain links TRBV3-1 (or the pseudogene TRBV3-2) to TRBJ2-1; TRBD2 matches at 7 bases. The CDR3, as DNA: TGTGCCAGCAGCCATAGCAGCGGGGAAAATGAGCAGTTCTTC. Protein: CASSHSSGENEQFF.